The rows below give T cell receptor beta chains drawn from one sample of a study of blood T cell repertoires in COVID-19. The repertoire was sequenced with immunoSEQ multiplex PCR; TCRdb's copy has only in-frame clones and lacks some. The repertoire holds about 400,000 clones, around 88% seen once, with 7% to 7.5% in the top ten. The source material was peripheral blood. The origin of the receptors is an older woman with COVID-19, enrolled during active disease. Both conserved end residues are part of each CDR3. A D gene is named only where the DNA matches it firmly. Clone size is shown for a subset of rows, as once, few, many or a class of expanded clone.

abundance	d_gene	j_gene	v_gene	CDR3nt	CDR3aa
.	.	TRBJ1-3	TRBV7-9	TGTGCCAGCAGCTTAGAACTAGGAAACACCATATATTTT	CASSLELGNTIYF
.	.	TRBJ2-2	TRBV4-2	TGTGCCAGCAGCCAAGCCGGGGAGTACACCGGGGAGCTGTTTTTT	CASSQAGEYTGELFF
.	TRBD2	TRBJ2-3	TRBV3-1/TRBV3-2	TGTGCCAGCAGCCATTTGCCGGGACTAGCCGACACAGATACGCAGTATTTT	CASSHLPGLADTDTQYF
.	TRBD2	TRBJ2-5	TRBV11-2	TGTGCCAGCAGCTCTACCTTGGACCTGACCTCGGGGGGCCAAGAGACCCAGTACTTC	CASSSTLDLTSGGQETQYF
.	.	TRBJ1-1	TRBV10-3	TGTGCCATCAGTGGCGGGTTTCGAAGGACTGAAGCTTTCTTT	CAISGGFRRTEAFF
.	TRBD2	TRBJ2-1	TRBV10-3	TGTGCCACCACCGAGACTAGCGGGGGTTTTCACAACAATGAGCAGTTCTTC	CATTETSGGFHNNEQFF
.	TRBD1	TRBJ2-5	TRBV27	TGTGCCAGCAGTACCAGGGACAGAAACCAAGAGACCCAGTACTTC	CASSTRDRNQETQYF
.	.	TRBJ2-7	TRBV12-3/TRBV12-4	TGTGCCAGCAGTTTAGGGCCAAACTACGAGCAGTACTTC	CASSLGPNYEQYF
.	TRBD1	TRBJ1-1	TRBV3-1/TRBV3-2	TGTGCCAGCAGCCAAGGACCGGGACAGGGGAAGAAGGAAGCTTTCTTT	CASSQGPGQGKKEAFF
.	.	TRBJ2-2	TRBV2	TGTGCCAGCAGTGTCCGACTTCTCGGGTATGGGAACACCGGGGAGCTGTTTTTT	CASSVRLLGYGNTGELFF
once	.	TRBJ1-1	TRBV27	TGTGCCAGCAGTTTATCATGGGGCATGAACACTGAAGCTTTCTTT	CASSLSWGMNTEAFF
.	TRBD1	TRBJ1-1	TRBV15	TGTGCCACCAGCTCTAAAGGACAGGGGTCGCGTGAAGCTTTCTTT	CATSSKGQGSREAFF
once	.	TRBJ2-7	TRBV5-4	TGTGCCAGCAGCCGGCCGGGGGGCCTTATCCACGAGCAGTACTTC	CASSRPGGLIHEQYF
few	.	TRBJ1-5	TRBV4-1	TGCGCCAGCAGCCAAGATAGGGCCGGGACCCAGCATTTT	CASSQDRAGTQHF
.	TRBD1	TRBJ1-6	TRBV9	TGTGCCAGCAGCGCATTAGGGACAGGGGTCTCACCCCTCCACTTT	CASSALGTGVSPLHF
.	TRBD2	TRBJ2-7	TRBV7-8	TGTGCCAGCAGCTTAGGACTAGCGGGGCCGGCCTACGAGCAGTACTTC	CASSLGLAGPAYEQYF
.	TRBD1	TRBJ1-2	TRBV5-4	TGTGCCAGCAGTAAACCTCAGGGGGTCGGTGGCTACACCTTC	CASSKPQGVGGYTF
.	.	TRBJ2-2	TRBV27	TGTGCCAGCAGTTTGTTTGCGACTCAGAACACCGGGGAGCTGTTTTTT	CASSLFATQNTGELFF
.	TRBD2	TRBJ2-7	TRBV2	TGTGCCAGCAGTGGACTAGCGGTCTACGAGCAGTACTTC	CASSGLAVYEQYF
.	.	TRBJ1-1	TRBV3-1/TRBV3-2	TGTGCCAGCAGCCACATACAGGATGAAGCTTTCTTT	CASSHIQDEAFF
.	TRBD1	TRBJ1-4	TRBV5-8	TGTGCCACACGGGACAGGGGAGAAAAACTGTTTTTT	CATRDRGEKLFF
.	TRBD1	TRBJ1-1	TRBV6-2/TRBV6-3	TGTGCCAGCAGTTCCGTGACAGGGGAGAACACTGAAGCTTTCTTT	CASSSVTGENTEAFF
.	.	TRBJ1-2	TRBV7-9	TGTGCCAGCAGGGGTAACGTGGAGGGGACCTATGGCTACACCTTC	CASRGNVEGTYGYTF
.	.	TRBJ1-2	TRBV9	TGTGCCAGCAGCGCCGCTGGAGGGCCCTATGGCTACACCTTC	CASSAAGGPYGYTF
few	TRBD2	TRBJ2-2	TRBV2	TGTGCCAGCAGTCCCCCCCGGGGGGTCACCGGGGAGCTGTTTTTT	CASSPPRGVTGELFF
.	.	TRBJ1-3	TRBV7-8	TGTGCCAGCAGCCTGCCCAGACAGGCATCAGGAAACACCATATATTTT	CASSLPRQASGNTIYF
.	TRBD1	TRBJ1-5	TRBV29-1	TGCAGCGTGAAAGAACAGGGGGTTCAGCCCCAGCATTTT	CSVKEQGVQPQHF
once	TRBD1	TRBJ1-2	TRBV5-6	TGTGCCAGCAGCTTTGGGACAGTTAACTATGGCTACACCTTC	CASSFGTVNYGYTF
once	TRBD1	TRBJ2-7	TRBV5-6	TGTGCCAGCAGCTTTTCTCTGACAGGGGCGTACGAGCAGTACTTC	CASSFSLTGAYEQYF